A selection of T cell receptor beta chains follows, all from one sample in a study of CD8 T cells in ankylosing spondylitis. A single record per CDR3 protein comes from TCRdb applying MiXCR to the 5' RACE reads. The sample holds tens of thousands of distinct CDR3 sequences, roughly 9% seen once. The sample was blood, either unsorted or a sorted T cell fraction (not recorded which). Source of these receptors: a male donor with ankylosing spondylitis. Both conserved end residues are part of each CDR3. A D gene is named only where the DNA matches it firmly. Expanded clones get a size class; other rows say once, few or many, or leave the size out.

j_call	d_call	v_call	clone_size	cdr3_aa	cdr3_nt
TRBJ1-2	NA	TRBV7-9	few	CASSLDGNYGYTF	TGTGCCAGCAGCTTAGATGGAAACTATGGCTACACCTTC
TRBJ2-1	TRBD2	TRBV14	many	CASSPLAGGPVNEQFF	TGTGCCAGCAGCCCGCTGGCGGGAGGGCCGGTTAATGAGCAGTTCTTC
TRBJ1-5	NA	TRBV5-1	many	CASSFSSRASNQPQHF	TGCGCCAGCAGCTTCAGCTCCAGGGCTAGCAATCAGCCCCAGCATTTT
TRBJ2-7	TRBD2	TRBV5-1	many	CASSSIAGGSHEQYF	TGCGCCAGCAGCTCAATAGCGGGAGGGTCACACGAGCAGTACTTC
TRBJ2-7	NA	TRBV7-2	many	CASSIGGVWEQYF	TGTGCCAGCAGCATAGGGGGAGTATGGGAGCAGTACTTC
TRBJ2-7	TRBD2	TRBV6-1	many	CASRAGSMGNSYEQYF	TGTGCCAGCAGAGCGGGGTCAATGGGTAATTCCTACGAGCAGTACTTC
TRBJ2-1	TRBD1	TRBV5-1	many	CASSEYRGNEQFF	TGCGCCAGCAGCGAGTACAGGGGCAATGAGCAGTTCTTC
TRBJ1-1	NA	TRBV12-3/TRBV12-4	many	CASSPGVYTEAFF	TGTGCCAGCAGTCCAGGGGTTTACACTGAAGCTTTCTTT
TRBJ2-3	NA	TRBV6-2/TRBV6-3	NA	CASSYSAGDTQYF	TGTGCCAGCAGTTATTCAGCCGGAGATACGCAGTATTTT
TRBJ2-7	TRBD2	TRBV13	NA	CASSTGLAGVEQYF	TGTGCCAGCAGCACGGGACTAGCGGGAGTCGAGCAGTACTTC
TRBJ1-4	NA	TRBV5-6	many	CASSFKGSEKLFF	TGTGCCAGCAGCTTCAAAGGGAGTGAAAAACTGTTTTTT
TRBJ2-1	NA	TRBV19	NA	CASIRTDPALGVEQFF	TGTGCCAGTATCAGGACAGATCCAGCGTTAGGTGTTGAGCAGTTCTTC
TRBJ1-5	NA	TRBV7-2	many	CASSLDTNSNQPQHF	TGTGCCAGCAGCCTTGACACGAATAGCAATCAGCCCCAGCATTTT
TRBJ2-3	TRBD1	TRBV5-4	NA	CASSSGGSNTQYF	TGTGCCAGCAGCTCAGGGGGCTCAAATACGCAGTATTTT
TRBJ2-3	NA	TRBV30	NA	CAATRGGGDTQYF	TGTGCCGCAACCAGGGGCGGTGGAGATACGCAGTATTTT
TRBJ2-4	TRBD2	TRBV12-3/TRBV12-4	many	CASSLIAGAMENIQYF	TGTGCCAGCAGTTTAATAGCGGGCGCAATGGAAAACATTCAGTACTTC
TRBJ2-3	TRBD2	TRBV20-1	few	CSAPPVLGGRSDTQYF	TGCAGTGCCCCCCCCGTTCTTGGCGGGAGATCAGATACGCAGTATTTT
TRBJ2-1	NA	TRBV20-1	few	CSARDGTPYNEQFF	TGCAGTGCTAGAGATGGGACTCCCTACAATGAGCAGTTCTTC
TRBJ2-1	NA	TRBV20-1	many	CVPHGPYNEQFF	TGCGTTCCCCACGGCCCGTACAATGAGCAGTTCTTC
TRBJ2-1	TRBD2	TRBV27	many	CASIGTTPNNEQFF	TGTGCCAGCATAGGGACTACCCCTAACAATGAGCAGTTCTTC
TRBJ2-1	NA	TRBV7-9	NA	CASGPGLGTYNEQFF	TGTGCCAGCGGCCCGGGGCTGGGAACCTACAATGAGCAGTTCTTC
TRBJ2-7	NA	TRBV20-1	few	CSARDGDYEQYF	TGCAGTGCTAGAGATGGGGACTACGAGCAGTACTTC
TRBJ2-7	TRBD1	TRBV27	many	CASKVQGTYNEQYF	TGTGCCAGCAAAGTACAGGGGACATACAACGAGCAGTACTTC
TRBJ2-1	TRBD2	TRBV9	few	CASSVSGLAGGTYNEQFF	TGTGCCAGCAGCGTATCGGGACTAGCGGGAGGGACCTACAATGAGCAGTTCTTC